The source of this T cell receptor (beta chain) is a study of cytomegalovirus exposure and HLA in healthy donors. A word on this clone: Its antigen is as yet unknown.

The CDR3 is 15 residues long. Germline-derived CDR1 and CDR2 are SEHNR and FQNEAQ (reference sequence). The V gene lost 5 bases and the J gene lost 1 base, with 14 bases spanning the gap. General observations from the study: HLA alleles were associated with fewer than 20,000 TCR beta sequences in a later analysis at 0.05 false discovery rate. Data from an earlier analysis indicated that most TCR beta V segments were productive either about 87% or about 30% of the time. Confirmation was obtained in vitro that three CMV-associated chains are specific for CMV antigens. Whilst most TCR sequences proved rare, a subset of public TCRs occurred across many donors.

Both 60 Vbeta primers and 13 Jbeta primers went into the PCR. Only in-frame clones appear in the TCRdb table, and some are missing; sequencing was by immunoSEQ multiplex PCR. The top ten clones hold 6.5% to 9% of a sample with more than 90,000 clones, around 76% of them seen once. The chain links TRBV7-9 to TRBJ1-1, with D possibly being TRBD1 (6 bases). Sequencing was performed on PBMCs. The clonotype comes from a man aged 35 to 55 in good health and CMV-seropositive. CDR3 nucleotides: TGTGCCAGCAGCCGAGCCTTACAGGGGAACACTGAAGCTTTCTTT. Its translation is CASSRALQGNTEAFF.